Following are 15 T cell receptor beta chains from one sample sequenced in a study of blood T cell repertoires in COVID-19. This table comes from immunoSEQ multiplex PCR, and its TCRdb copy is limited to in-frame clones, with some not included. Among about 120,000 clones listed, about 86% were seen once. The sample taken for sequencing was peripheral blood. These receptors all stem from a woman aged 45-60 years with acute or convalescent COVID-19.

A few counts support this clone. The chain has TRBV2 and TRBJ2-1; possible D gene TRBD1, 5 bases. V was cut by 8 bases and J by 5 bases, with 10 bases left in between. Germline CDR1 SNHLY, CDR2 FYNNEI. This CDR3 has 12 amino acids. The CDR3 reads CASADTNNEQFF. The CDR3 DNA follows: TGTGCCAGCGCGGACACCAACAATGAGCAGTTCTTC.

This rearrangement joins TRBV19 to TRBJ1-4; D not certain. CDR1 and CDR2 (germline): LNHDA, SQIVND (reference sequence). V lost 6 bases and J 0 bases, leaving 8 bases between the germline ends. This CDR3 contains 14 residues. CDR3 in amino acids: CASSSSATNEKLFF. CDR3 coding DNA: TGTGCCAGTAGCTCCAGTGCAACTAATGAAAAACTGTTTTTT.

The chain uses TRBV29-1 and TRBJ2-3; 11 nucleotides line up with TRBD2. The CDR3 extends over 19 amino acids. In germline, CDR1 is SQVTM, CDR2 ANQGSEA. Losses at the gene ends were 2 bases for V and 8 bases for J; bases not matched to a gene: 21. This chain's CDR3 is CSVEFYTAIAGGPVSTQYF. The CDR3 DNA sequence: TGCAGCGTTGAATTCTACACCGCTATAGCGGGAGGGCCAGTGAGTACGCAGTATTTT.

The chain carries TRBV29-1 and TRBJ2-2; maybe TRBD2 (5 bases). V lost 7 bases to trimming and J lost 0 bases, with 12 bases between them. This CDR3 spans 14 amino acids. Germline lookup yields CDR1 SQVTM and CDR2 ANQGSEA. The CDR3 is CSAVGGPNTGELFF. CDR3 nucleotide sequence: TGCAGCGCAGTGGGCGGGCCGAACACCGGGGAGCTGTTTTTT.

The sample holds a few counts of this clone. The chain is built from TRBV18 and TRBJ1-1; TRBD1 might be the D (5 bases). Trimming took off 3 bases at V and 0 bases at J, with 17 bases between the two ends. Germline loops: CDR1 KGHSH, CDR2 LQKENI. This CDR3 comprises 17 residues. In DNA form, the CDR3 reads TGTGCCAGCTCACCTGCGTTCGGGGGGACCATGAACACTGAAGCTTTCTTT. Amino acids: CASSPAFGGTMNTEAFF.

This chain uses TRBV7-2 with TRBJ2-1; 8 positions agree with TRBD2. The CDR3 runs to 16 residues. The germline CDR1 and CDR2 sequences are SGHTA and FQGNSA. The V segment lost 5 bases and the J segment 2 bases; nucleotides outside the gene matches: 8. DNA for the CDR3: TGTGCCAGCAGCCCCCAAGCAGCGGGAGCCTACAATGAGCAGTTCTTC. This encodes CASSPQAAGAYNEQFF.

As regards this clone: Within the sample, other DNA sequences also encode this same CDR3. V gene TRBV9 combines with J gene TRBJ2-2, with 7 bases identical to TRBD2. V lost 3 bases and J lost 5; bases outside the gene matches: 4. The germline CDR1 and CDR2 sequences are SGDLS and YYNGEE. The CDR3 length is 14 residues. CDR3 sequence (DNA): TGTGCCAGCAGCGGGACGGGAGGTACCGGGGAGCTGTTTTTT. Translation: CASSGTGGTGELFF.

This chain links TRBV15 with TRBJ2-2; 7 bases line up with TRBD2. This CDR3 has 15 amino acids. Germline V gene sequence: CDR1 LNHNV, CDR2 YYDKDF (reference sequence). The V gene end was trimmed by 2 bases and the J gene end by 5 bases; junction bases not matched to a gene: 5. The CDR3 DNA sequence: TGTGCCACCAGCAGAACGCCTAGCGGAACCGGGGAGCTGTTTTTT. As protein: CATSRTPSGTGELFF.

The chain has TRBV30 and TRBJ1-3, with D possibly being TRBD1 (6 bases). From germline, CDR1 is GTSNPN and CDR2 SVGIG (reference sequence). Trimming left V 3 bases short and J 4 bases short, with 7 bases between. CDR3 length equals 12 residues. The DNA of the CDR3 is TGTGCCTGGAGCGGACAGGGAAACACCATATATTTT. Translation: CAWSGQGNTIYF.

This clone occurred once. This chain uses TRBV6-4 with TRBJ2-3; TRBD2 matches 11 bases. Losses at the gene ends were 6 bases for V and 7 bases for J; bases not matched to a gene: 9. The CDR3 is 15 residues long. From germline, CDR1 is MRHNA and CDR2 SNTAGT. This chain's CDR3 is CASSGSGTSGYTQYF. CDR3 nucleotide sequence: TGTGCCAGCAGCGGATCCGGGACTAGCGGCTATACGCAGTATTTT.

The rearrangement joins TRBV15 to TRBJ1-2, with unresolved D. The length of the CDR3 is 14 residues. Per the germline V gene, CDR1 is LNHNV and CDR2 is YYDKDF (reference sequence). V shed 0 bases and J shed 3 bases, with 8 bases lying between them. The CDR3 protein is CATSRDFGDYGYTF. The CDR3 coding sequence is TGTGCCACCAGCAGAGATTTCGGGGACTATGGCTACACCTTC.

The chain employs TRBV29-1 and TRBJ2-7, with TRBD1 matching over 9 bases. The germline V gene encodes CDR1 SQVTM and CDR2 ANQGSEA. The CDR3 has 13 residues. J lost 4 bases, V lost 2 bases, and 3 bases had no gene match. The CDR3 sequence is CSVEPGQGYEQYF. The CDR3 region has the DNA TGCAGCGTTGAACCGGGACAGGGTTACGAGCAGTACTTC.

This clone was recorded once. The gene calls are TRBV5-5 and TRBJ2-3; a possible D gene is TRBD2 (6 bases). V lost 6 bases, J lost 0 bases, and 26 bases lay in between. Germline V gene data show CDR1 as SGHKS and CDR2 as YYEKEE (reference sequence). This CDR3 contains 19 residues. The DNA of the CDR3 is TGTGCCAGCACCATTGAGGGTCGGGGGACCGCCTCTAGCACAGATACGCAGTATTTT. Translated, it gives CASTIEGRGTASSTDTQYF.

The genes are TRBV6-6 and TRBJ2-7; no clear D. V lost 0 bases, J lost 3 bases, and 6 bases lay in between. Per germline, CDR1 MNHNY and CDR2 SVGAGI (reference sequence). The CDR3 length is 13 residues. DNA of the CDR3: TGTGCCAGCAGTTACTCGTCATTCTACGAGCAGTACTTC. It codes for CASSYSSFYEQYF.

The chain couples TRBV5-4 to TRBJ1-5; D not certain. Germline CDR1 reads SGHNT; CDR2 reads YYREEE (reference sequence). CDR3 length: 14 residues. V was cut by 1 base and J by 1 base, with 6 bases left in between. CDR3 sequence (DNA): TGTGCCAGCAGCTTGTCGGGGAGCAATCAGCCCCAGCATTTT. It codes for CASSLSGSNQPQHF.